The 4 T cell receptor beta chains listed next were all sequenced from one sample in a study of a mutant IDH1 vaccine in newly diagnosed glioma. Produced via immunoSEQ multiplex PCR; TCRdb's table is partial and in-frame only. The sample holds around 60,000 clones, about 89% seen once. Time point given: week 11, during vaccination. Vaccination comprised doses that each held 300 ug of mutant IDH1 20-mer peptide, plus topical imiquimod. These receptors have no known antigen. The specimen comprised PBMCs, sampled from a glioma patient whose treatment included an IDH1 peptide vaccine. The receptors derive from a man in his forties or fifties with glioma.

The V call is TRBV7-9, the J call TRBJ1-2; TRBD1 matches 8 bases. CDR3 length: 16 residues. The germline CDR1 and CDR2 sequences are SEHNR and FQNEAQ (reference sequence). Trimming cost V 6 bases and J 3 bases; bases outside gene matches: 12. The CDR3 sequence is CASSFMDREKDYGYTF. The CDR3 DNA reads as TGTGCCAGCAGTTTTATGGACAGGGAAAAGGACTATGGCTACACCTTC.

The gene calls are TRBV18 and TRBJ1-2; tentatively, D is TRBD1 (5 bases). The CDR3 has 17 amino acids. Germline values: CDR1 KGHSH, CDR2 LQKENI. The V end lost 3 bases, the J end lost 1 base, and 18 bases lay between the germline ends. In DNA form, the CDR3 reads TGTGCCAGCTCACCGCAATCGGGGGGAGACCTTAACTATGGCTACACCTTC. This codes for CASSPQSGGDLNYGYTF.

The chain carries TRBV19 and TRBJ2-5, with D hard to call. V dropped 3 bases and J dropped 2 bases, with 13 bases sitting between them. The CDR3 has 15 residues. Per the germline V gene, CDR1 is LNHDA and CDR2 is SQIVND (reference sequence). This chain's CDR3 is CASSITGGKQETQYF. DNA of the CDR3: TGTGCCAGTAGTATTACGGGCGGTAAGCAAGAGACCCAGTACTTC.

CDR3 protein: CASSDSGTGGSEQFF. The CDR3 region has the DNA TGTGCCAGCAGTGACTCAGGGACAGGGGGCTCTGAGCAGTTCTTC. V usage is TRBV6-4 and J usage is TRBJ2-1; 12 nucleotides agree with TRBD1. The CDR3 spans 15 residues. CDR1 and CDR2 (germline): MRHNA, SNTAGT. The ends lost 0 bases at V and 9 bases at J; junction bases unmatched: 3.